This T cell receptor beta chain stems from a study of T-cell memory formation after mild COVID-19. Findings and caveats of the study: The CD4+ clones that contracted clustered mainly within CM and EM, and the CD8+ clones concentrated in EMRA.

The sample holds a few counts of this clonotype. Its cognate antigen is unknown. V was pared by 2 bases and J by 3 bases, with 14 bases between. This CDR3 is built from 16 residues. CDR1 is SGHAT and CDR2 is FQNNGV in the germline V gene. One entry per CDR3 protein, called by TCRdb with MiXCR from the 5' RACE reads. Among 170,000 or so distinct CDR3 sequences listed, 20% to 25% were seen once. The material sequenced was PBMCs or a T cell subset sorted from them (not recorded which). The source is an adult woman who had mild COVID-19 (a few samples of this study predate the infection). Cell type and time point are not known. V gene TRBV11-2 combines with J gene TRBJ2-1; weak D call: TRBD2 (6 bases). In DNA form, the CDR3 reads TGTGCCAGCAGCTTATGGCGAGGAGGGATCTACAATGAGCAGTTCTTC. This codes for CASSLWRGGIYNEQFF.